This T cell receptor beta chain was recovered during a study of OX40 agonist ivuxolimab in advanced cancers. Across the study: Those treated in dose escalation had hepatocellular carcinoma, melanoma, renal cell cancer or head and neck cancer. Participants could have had prior anti-PD-1, anti-PD-L1 or anti-CTLA-4 therapy, and about 37% had some. Partial responses occurred in Three dose-escalation patients, one with hepatocellular carcinoma and two with cutaneous melanoma.

The CDR3 is made up of 15 amino acids. In germline, CDR1 is SGHTA, CDR2 FQGNSA. Trimming pared 5 bases from V and 5 bases from J, leaving 15 bases between. The assay was immunoSEQ multiplex PCR, and TCRdb's table has in-frame clones only and misses some. The sample lists tens of thousands of clones, approximately 80% occurring once. Sample: CD4+ or CD8+ T cells sorted from blood, taken in a trial of the OX40 agonist ivuxolimab. The origin of this receptor is an adult with an advanced solid tumor such as melanoma, head and neck, liver or kidney cancer. The chain employs TRBV7-2 and TRBJ2-2; either TRBD1 or TRBD2 may fit D (5 bases each). The CDR3 spells CASSKGQGETGELFF. The CDR3 DNA is TGTGCCAGCAGCAAAGGCCAGGGAGAGACCGGGGAGCTGTTTTTT.